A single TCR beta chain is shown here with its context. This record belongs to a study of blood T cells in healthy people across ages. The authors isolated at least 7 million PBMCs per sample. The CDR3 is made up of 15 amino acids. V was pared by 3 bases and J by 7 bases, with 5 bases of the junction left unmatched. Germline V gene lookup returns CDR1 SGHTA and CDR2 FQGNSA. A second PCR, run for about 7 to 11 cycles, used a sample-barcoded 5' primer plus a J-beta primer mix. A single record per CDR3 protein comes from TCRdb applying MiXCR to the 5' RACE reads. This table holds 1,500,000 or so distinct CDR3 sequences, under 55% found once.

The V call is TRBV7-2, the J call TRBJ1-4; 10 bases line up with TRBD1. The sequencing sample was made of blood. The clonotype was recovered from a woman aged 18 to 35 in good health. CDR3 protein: CASSLGDRGGEKLFF. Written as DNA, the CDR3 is TGTGCCAGCAGCTTGGGGGACAGGGGAGGTGAAAAACTGTTTTTT.